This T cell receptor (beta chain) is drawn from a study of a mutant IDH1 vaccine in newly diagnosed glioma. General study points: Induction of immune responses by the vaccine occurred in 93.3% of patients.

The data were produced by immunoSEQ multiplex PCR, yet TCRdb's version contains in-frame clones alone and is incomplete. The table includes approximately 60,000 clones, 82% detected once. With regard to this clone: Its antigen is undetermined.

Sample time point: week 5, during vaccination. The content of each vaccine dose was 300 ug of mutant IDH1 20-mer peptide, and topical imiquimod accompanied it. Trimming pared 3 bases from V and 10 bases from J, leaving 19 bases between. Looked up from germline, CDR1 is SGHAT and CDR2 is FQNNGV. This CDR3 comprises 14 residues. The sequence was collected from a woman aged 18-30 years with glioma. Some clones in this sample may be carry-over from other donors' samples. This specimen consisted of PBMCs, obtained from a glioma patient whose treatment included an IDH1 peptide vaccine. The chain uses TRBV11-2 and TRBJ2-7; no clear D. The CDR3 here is CASSFRGTPSLQYF. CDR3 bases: TGTGCCAGCAGCTTTCGCGGTACTCCGTCATTACAGTACTTC.